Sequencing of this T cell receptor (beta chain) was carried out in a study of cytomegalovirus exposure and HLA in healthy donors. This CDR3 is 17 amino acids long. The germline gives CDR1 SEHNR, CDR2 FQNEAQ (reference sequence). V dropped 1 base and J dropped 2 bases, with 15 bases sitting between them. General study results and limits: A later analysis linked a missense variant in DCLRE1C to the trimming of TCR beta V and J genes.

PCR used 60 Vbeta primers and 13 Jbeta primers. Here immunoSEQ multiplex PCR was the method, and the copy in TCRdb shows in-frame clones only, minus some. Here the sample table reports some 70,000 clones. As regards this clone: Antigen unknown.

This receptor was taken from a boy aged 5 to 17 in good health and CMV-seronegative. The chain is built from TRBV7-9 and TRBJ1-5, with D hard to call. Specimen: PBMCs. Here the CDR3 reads CASSLGAGQLGNQPQHF. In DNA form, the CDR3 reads TGTGCCAGCAGCTTAGGGGCGGGCCAGTTAGGCAATCAGCCCCAGCATTTT.